This T cell receptor (beta chain) came from a study of blood T cell repertoires in COVID-19. About the research overall: Sites across the United States, Italy and Spain contributed samples from acute and convalescent COVID-19. In each case, the material was cDNA or gDNA derived from T cells, B-cell-depleted T cells, or PBMCs.

Source study methods: Nucleated cell number was recorded as an estimate derived from reference gene primer amplification. Clones were read by immunoSEQ multiplex PCR, and TCRdb kept only the in-frame ones, dropping some. That table furnishes V, J and clone size, whereas the DNA furnished D and trimming. The data hold fewer than 25,000 clones, with approximately 80% observed a single time. V was clipped by 4 bases and J by 5 bases, with 20 bases between them. The CDR3 totals 16 residues. Germline CDR1 SGHVS, CDR2 FQNEAQ. The chain links TRBV7-8 to TRBJ1-1; possibly TRBD1 for D (5 bases). The source material was peripheral blood. The source of this sequence is a man in his sixties or seventies with acute or convalescent COVID-19. CDR3 residues: CASSSLRDKLGTEAFF. For the CDR3, the DNA is TGTGCCAGCAGCTCCCTCAGGGATAAATTAGGAACTGAAGCTTTCTTT. Supplemented by reference TRBV7-8 and TRBJ1-1, the full variable domain reads GAGVSQSPRYKVAKRGQDVALRCDPISGHVSLFWYQQALGQGPEFLTYFQNEAQLDKSGLPSDRFFAERPEGSVSTLKIQRTQQEDSAVYLCASSSLRDKLGTEAFFGQGTRLTVV.